The present TCR beta chain was sequenced within a study of PD-1 blockade in classical Hodgkin lymphoma. Following autologous stem cell transplantation, relapse occurred in every patient, and exposure to brentuximab vedotin varied. Responses achieved at best were complete response, partial response or progressive disease. V shed 6 bases and J 3 bases; nucleotides not matched to a gene: 6. CDR1 and CDR2 from the germline V gene are MNHNY and SVGAGI (reference sequence). The CDR3 sequence is 14 residues long. Repertoires were generated with immunoSEQ multiplex PCR, while TCRdb's copy carries only in-frame clones and drops some. This sample has about 98,000 clones, with about four fifths found just once.

The material was peripheral blood mononuclear cells (PBMCs), obtained before the second cycle of nivolumab. The sequence was collected from a human donor with classical Hodgkin lymphoma. The J gene is TRBJ2-7, the V gene TRBV6-6; 9 nucleotides match TRBD2. CDR3 sequence (DNA): TGTGCCAGCAGAGAGGCTAGCGGGGACTACGAGCAGTACTTC. This codes for CASREASGDYEQYF.